These 26 T cell receptor beta chains were all obtained from the same sample, sequenced in a study of T-cell memory formation after mild COVID-19. Via MiXCR, TCRdb re-called the 5' RACE reads, giving one row per CDR3 protein. The sample carries under 550,000 distinct CDR3 sequences, roughly 20% recorded once. The specimen sequenced was PBMCs or a T cell subset sorted from them (not recorded which). All receptors come from an adult woman who had mild COVID-19 (a few samples of this study predate the infection). Cell type and time point are not known.

This chain joins TRBV19 and TRBJ1-5; D is unclear. CDR1 LNHDA and CDR2 SQIVND come from the germline V gene (reference sequence). V was cut by 7 bases and J by 0 bases, with 13 bases left in between. This CDR3 comprises 15 residues. The CDR3 loop is CASTPPRGSNQPQHF. Here the CDR3 DNA reads TGTGCCAGTACCCCCCCCCGGGGTAGCAATCAGCCCCAGCATTTT. The full variable domain, its missing parts supplied by reference TRBV19 and TRBJ1-5, is DGGITQSPKYLFRKEGQNVTLSCEQNLNHDAMYWYRQDPGQGLRLIYYSQIVNDFQKGDIAEGYSVSREKKESFPLTVTSAQKNPTAFYLCASTPPRGSNQPQHFGDGTRLSIL.

The V call is TRBV28, the J call TRBJ2-3; unclear D gene. Trimming left V 6 bases short and J 5 bases short, with 9 bases between. Germline lookup yields CDR1 MDHEN and CDR2 SYDVKM. There are 12 residues in the CDR3. CDR3 in DNA: TGTGCCAGCAGGTTCCGCGGAGATACGCAGTATTTT. Amino acid sequence: CASRFRGDTQYF.

The V and J genes are TRBV7-2 and TRBJ2-1, with 13 bases matching TRBD2. Trimming cost V 6 bases and J 10 bases; bases outside gene matches: 9. The CDR3 sequence is 15 residues long. Germline assignment: CDR1 SGHTA and CDR2 FQGNSA. The DNA of the CDR3 is TGTGCCAGCAGTCCTAGGACTAGCGGGAGCCGCGAGCAGTTCTTC. This encodes CASSPRTSGSREQFF.

This rearrangement joins TRBV24-1 to TRBJ2-1; 8 bases agree with TRBD2. V trimming: 3 bases; J trimming: 6 bases; junction bases outside the gene matches: 6. Looked up from germline, CDR1 is KGHDR and CDR2 is SFDVKD. This CDR3 has 15 amino acids. The CDR3 nucleotides are TGTGCCACCAGTGATGCCGGGACTAGGGGCAATGAGCAGTTCTTC. Translation: CATSDAGTRGNEQFF.

The V and J genes are TRBV12-3 or TRBV12-4 and TRBJ2-1; possible D gene TRBD2, 5 bases. The CDR3 loop spans 13 amino acids. V lost 3 bases and J lost 8, with 11 bases in between. Here the CDR3 DNA reads TGTGCCAGCAGTTTTACTAGGGCGGATGAGCAGTTCTTC. Translated: CASSFTRADEQFF.

The rearrangement joins TRBV7-2 to TRBJ2-2; D may match TRBD1 or TRBD2 (5 bases each). This CDR3 region has 16 residues. Germline V gene lookup returns CDR1 SGHTA and CDR2 FQGNSA. The germline V and J ends were trimmed by 5 bases and 4 bases, with 17 bases remaining between them. This CDR3 is CASSTAEGWATGELFF. The CDR3 bases are TGTGCCAGCAGCACAGCTGAGGGGTGGGCCACCGGGGAGCTGTTTTTT.

The chain joins TRBV6-5 to TRBJ2-7; D unclear. V dropped 0 bases and J dropped 7 bases, with 16 bases sitting between them. Germline CDR1 reads MNHEY; CDR2 reads SVGAGI. This CDR3 has 15 amino acids. The CDR3 DNA sequence: TGTGCCAGCAGTTACTCGACCTCGGCCGTGGGGGAGCAGTACTTC. Translation gives CASSYSTSAVGEQYF.

The chain joins TRBV6-6 to TRBJ1-5, with 11 positions matching TRBD1. Germline trimming cut 6 bases from V and 4 bases from J; bases unmatched to any gene: 14. The CDR3 runs 18 residues. The germline gives CDR1 MNHNY, CDR2 SVGAGI (reference sequence). CDR3 amino acids: CASRPGTGGFLGNQPQHF. The CDR3 DNA follows: TGTGCCAGCAGGCCCGGGACAGGGGGGTTTCTCGGTAATCAGCCCCAGCATTTT.

This clonotype occurred a few times. V and J are TRBV18 and TRBJ2-1; 16 nucleotides agree with TRBD2. The V segment lost 2 bases and the J segment 10 bases; nucleotides outside the gene matches: 5. Germline V gene data show CDR1 as KGHSH and CDR2 as LQKENI. The CDR3 is 16 amino acids. CDR3 residues: CASSPEGLAGGKEQFF. Written as DNA, the CDR3 is TGTGCCAGCTCACCAGAGGGACTAGCGGGAGGGAAGGAGCAGTTCTTC. Drawing the rest from reference TRBV18 and TRBJ2-1, the complete variable domain is NAGVMQNPRHLVRRRGQEARLRCSPMKGHSHVYWYRQLPEEGLKFMVYLQKENIIDESGMPKERFSAEFPKEGPSILRIQQVVRGDSAAYFCASSPEGLAGGKEQFFGPGTRLTVL.

V usage is TRBV5-6 and J usage is TRBJ1-1; the D is unclear. The length of the CDR3 is 11 residues. The germline V gene has CDR1 SGHDT and CDR2 YYEEEE. V was trimmed by 3 bases and J by 7 bases, leaving 7 bases between them. The CDR3 protein is CASSYLIEAFF. The CDR3 DNA reads TGTGCCAGCAGCTATCTCATTGAAGCTTTCTTT.

This clonotype was counted between two and nine times. The chain carries TRBV2 and TRBJ2-1, with TRBD1 matching 8 bases. Per germline, CDR1 SNHLY and CDR2 FYNNEI. Trimming cost V 9 bases and J 4 bases; bases outside gene matches: 8. This CDR3 is 14 amino acids long. This chain's CDR3 is CASQDRVSYNEQFF. The CDR3 DNA sequence: TGTGCCAGTCAGGACAGGGTCTCATACAATGAGCAGTTCTTC.

The chain links TRBV20-1 to TRBJ1-2; D call uncertain. V was trimmed by 3 bases and J by 3 bases, leaving 17 bases between them. Germline V lookup: CDR1 DFQATT, CDR2 SNEGSKA (reference sequence). CDR3 length equals 15 residues. CDR3 loop: CSARPPLNGYYGYTF. The CDR3, as DNA: TGCAGTGCTAGGCCCCCCCTGAACGGGTACTATGGCTACACCTTC.

J is TRBJ2-2 and V is TRBV12-3 or TRBV12-4; a possible D gene is TRBD2 (6 bases). The CDR3 loop spans 12 amino acids. Deletions cut 6 bases from V and 6 bases from J, with 8 bases between. The CDR3 reads CASRTSPGELFF. The CDR3 region has the DNA TGTGCCAGCAGAACTAGCCCCGGGGAGCTGTTTTTT.

This clonotype appeared a single time. The chain joins TRBV7-9 to TRBJ1-2; D perhaps matches TRBD1 (5 bases). The germline V gene has CDR1 SEHNR and CDR2 FQNEAQ (reference sequence). V was trimmed by 7 bases and J by 8 bases, leaving 17 bases between them. The CDR3 has 13 residues. CDR3 nucleotide sequence: TGTGCCAGCAACCAGTTAGGGGAAAAAGGCTACACCTTC. It codes for CASNQLGEKGYTF.

The genes are TRBV7-2 and TRBJ2-2; D possibly corresponds to TRBD1 (6 bases). V gave up 0 bases and J gave up 2 bases, with 31 bases separating them. CDR1 SGHTA and CDR2 FQGNSA come from the germline V gene. CDR3 size: 23 residues. DNA for the CDR3: TGTGCCAGCAGCTTAGCCCCAACCCGGACAGTATTACTCCCGGGGCCCAACACCGGGGAGCTGTTTTTT. As protein: CASSLAPTRTVLLPGPNTGELFF.

This clonotype was recorded a few times. V and J are TRBV18 and TRBJ2-1; possible D gene TRBD2, 6 bases. The CDR3 runs to 14 residues. V was clipped by 2 bases and J by 8 bases, with 13 bases between them. Germline V gene data show CDR1 as KGHSH and CDR2 as LQKENI. CDR3 bases: TGTGCCAGCTCACCAGGAGGGAGTATCGATGAGCAGTTCTTC. This gives the protein CASSPGGSIDEQFF.

The chain carries TRBV24-1 and TRBJ2-1; D gene unclear. This CDR3 has 14 amino acids. Germline V gives CDR1 KGHDR, CDR2 SFDVKD. Trimming shortened V by 1 base and J by 6 bases, and 9 bases separated the two germline ends. CDR3: CATSDLERVNEQFF. CDR3 coding DNA: TGTGCCACCAGTGATTTAGAAAGGGTCAATGAGCAGTTCTTC.

The rearrangement links TRBV6-5 to TRBJ1-2; D remains unclear. CDR1 and CDR2 (germline): MNHEY, SVGAGI. This CDR3 has 16 residues. Trimming shortened V by 0 bases and J by 2 bases, and 13 bases separated the two germline ends. Here the CDR3 DNA reads TGTGCCAGCAGTTACTCGCTTACAATTACAAACTATGGCTACACCTTC. It translates to CASSYSLTITNYGYTF.

This clonotype was seen a few times. The chain couples TRBV12-3 or TRBV12-4 to TRBJ1-3; weak D call: TRBD1 (5 bases). V was cut by 3 bases and J by 6 bases, with 12 bases left in between. CDR3 length equals 14 residues. CDR3 sequence reads: CASSLGRVKNTIYF. In DNA form, the CDR3 reads TGTGCCAGCAGTTTGGGCAGGGTAAAAAACACCATATATTTT.

This clonotype came up a few times. V usage is TRBV9 and J usage is TRBJ1-2; 10 bases match TRBD1. The CDR3 contains 17 residues. Unmatched junction bases numbered 15, after V lost 4 bases and J lost 6 bases. Germline V gene sequence: CDR1 SGDLS, CDR2 YYNGEE. DNA of the CDR3: TGTGCCAGCAGCCTCCACCCCGGGACAGGGGAGGAAGATGGCTACACCTTC. Translating gives CASSLHPGTGEEDGYTF.

This clonotype was seen only a few times. In nucleotides, the CDR3 is TGCGCCAGCAGCCACGGGCAGGGAGGCTCCTACGAGCAGTACTTC. Translated: CASSHGQGGSYEQYF. The chain has TRBV4-1 and TRBJ2-7; perhaps TRBD2 as D (6 bases). Trimming took 3 bases from V and 0 from J, leaving 12 bases between them. This CDR3 has 15 amino acids. Germline-derived CDR1 and CDR2 are MGHRA and YSYEKL.

This clonotype was counted only a few times. This chain links TRBV6-5 with TRBJ1-6; D gene ambiguous. The CDR3 spans 15 residues. V shed 6 bases and J shed 7 bases, with 16 bases lying between them. CDR1 and CDR2 (germline): MNHEY, SVGAGI. The CDR3: CASRPPGVGNSPLHF. The DNA for the CDR3 is TGTGCCAGCAGACCTCCGGGAGTGGGGAATTCACCCCTCCACTTT.

Many counts were recorded for this clonotype. The gene calls are TRBV7-8 and TRBJ2-3; 7 bases match TRBD1. The CDR3 has 18 amino acids. Looked up from germline, CDR1 is SGHVS and CDR2 is FQNEAQ. Trimming at V came to 5 bases and at J to 4 bases, leaving 18 bases not matched to a gene. The CDR3 here is CASSPGTVTYHLADTQYF. The CDR3 region has the DNA TGTGCCAGCAGCCCCGGGACAGTTACTTATCACTTGGCAGATACGCAGTATTTT. Full variable domain (rest looked up from reference TRBV7-8 and TRBJ2-3): GAGVSQSPRYKVAKRGQDVALRCDPISGHVSLFWYQQALGQGPEFLTYFQNEAQLDKSGLPSDRFFAERPEGSVSTLKIQRTQQEDSAVYLCASSPGTVTYHLADTQYFGPGTRLTVL.

This clonotype occurred a few times. The chain combines TRBV4-2 with TRBJ1-3; tentatively, D is TRBD1 (5 bases). The length of the CDR3 is 15 residues. Per the germline V gene, CDR1 is LGHNA and CDR2 is YNFKEQ. Trimming cost V 4 bases and J 3 bases, with 13 bases left between them. The CDR3 loop is CASSPDQGFGNTIYF. CDR3 nucleotide sequence: TGTGCCAGCAGCCCAGACCAGGGTTTTGGAAACACCATATATTTT.

This clonotype has ten or more counts. This chain connects TRBV12-3 or TRBV12-4 to TRBJ2-1; tentative D call: TRBD2 (6 bases). The CDR3 extends over 14 amino acids. V was clipped by 3 bases and J by 2 bases, with 8 bases between them. CDR3 sequence: CASSFGGAYNEQFF. The CDR3 DNA reads TGTGCCAGCAGTTTCGGCGGGGCCTACAATGAGCAGTTCTTC.

This clonotype was detected a few times. The chain recombines TRBV24-1 with TRBJ2-3; weak D call: TRBD2 (6 bases). CDR1 is KGHDR, CDR2 SFDVKD, per germline. This CDR3 is 13 amino acids long. V was cut by 3 bases and J by 6 bases, with 9 bases left in between. The chain's CDR3 is CATSDRERDTQYF. The CDR3 DNA is TGTGCCACCAGTGATCGGGAGCGGGATACGCAGTATTTT.